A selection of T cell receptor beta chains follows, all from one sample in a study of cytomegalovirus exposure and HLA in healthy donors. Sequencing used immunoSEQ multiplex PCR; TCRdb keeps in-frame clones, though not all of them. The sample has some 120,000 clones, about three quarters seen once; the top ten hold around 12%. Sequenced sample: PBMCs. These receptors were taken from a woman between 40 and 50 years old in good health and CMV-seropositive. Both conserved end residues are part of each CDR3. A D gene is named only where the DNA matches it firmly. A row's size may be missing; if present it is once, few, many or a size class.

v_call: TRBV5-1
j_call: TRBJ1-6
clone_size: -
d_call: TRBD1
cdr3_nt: TGCGCCAGCAGCCAGGGACAGGGGGAATCACCCCTCCACTTT
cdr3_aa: CASSQGQGESPLHF

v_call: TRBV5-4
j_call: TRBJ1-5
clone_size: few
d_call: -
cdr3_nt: TGTGCCAGCAGCTTGAAGGGGGACGGTCAGCCCCAGCATTTT
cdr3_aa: CASSLKGDGQPQHF

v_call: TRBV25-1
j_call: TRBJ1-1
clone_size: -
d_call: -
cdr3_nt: TGTGCCAGCAGTGACTCCCCTGAAGCTTTCTTT
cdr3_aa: CASSDSPEAFF

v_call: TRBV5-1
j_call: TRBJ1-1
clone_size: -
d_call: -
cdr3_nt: TGCGCCAGCAGTCCCGTGAACACTGAAGCTTTCTTT
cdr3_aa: CASSPVNTEAFF

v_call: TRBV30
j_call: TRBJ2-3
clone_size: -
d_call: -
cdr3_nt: TGTGCCTGGAGTGTCTCGGGGGGCACAGATACGCAGTATTTT
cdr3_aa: CAWSVSGGTDTQYF

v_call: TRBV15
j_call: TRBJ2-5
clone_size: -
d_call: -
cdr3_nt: TGTGCCACCAGCAGAGATCTCGGTGGTGAGACCCAGTACTTC
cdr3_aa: CATSRDLGGETQYF

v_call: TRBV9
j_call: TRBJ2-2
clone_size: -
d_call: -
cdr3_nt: TGTGCCAGCAGCTTATACGGAGGGAGACAGCAACGCTTGGGGAACACCGGGGAGCTGTTTTTT
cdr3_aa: CASSLYGGRQQRLGNTGELFF

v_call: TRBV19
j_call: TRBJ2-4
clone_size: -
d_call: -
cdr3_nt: TGTGCCAGTAGCATGCGCCGGACCCTGGAGGTAGCCAAAAACATTCAGTACTTC
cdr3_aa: CASSMRRTLEVAKNIQYF

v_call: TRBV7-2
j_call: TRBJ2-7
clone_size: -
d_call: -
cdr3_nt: TGTGCCAGCAGCAAGGTAGGCGGCTACGAGCAGTACTTC
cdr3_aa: CASSKVGGYEQYF

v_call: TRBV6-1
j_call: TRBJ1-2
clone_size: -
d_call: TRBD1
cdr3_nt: TGTGCCAGCAGTGACGGGACAGGAGCTAACTATGGCTACACCTTC
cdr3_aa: CASSDGTGANYGYTF

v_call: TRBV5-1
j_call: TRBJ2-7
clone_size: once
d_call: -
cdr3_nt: TGCGCCAGCTCCCGGGACTCCTATTACGAGCAGTACTTC
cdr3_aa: CASSRDSYYEQYF

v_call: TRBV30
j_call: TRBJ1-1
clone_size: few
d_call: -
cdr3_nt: TGTGCCTGGACCCGCCCGACAGGTGAAGCTTTCTTT
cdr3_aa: CAWTRPTGEAFF

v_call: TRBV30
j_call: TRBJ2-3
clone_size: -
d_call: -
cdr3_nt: TGTGCCTGGGGGGCGGCAGATACGCAGTATTTT
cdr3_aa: CAWGAADTQYF

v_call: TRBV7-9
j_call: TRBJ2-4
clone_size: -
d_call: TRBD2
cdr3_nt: TGTGCCAGCAGCTCCCAAGAGCCGGGGAGGGAGGACATTCAGTACTTC
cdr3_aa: CASSSQEPGREDIQYF

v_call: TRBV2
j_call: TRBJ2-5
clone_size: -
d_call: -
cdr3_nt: TGTGCCAGCAGTGAAGAGGACTCAGAAGAGACCCAGTACTTC
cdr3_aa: CASSEEDSEETQYF

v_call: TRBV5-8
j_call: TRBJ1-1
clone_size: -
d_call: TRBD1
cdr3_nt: TGTGCCAGCAGTCTACACCCCGGGACAGCTTACACTGAAGCTTTCTTT
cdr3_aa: CASSLHPGTAYTEAFF

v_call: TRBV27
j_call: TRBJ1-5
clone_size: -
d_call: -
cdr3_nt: TGTGCCAGCAGTTTATACCATTCCAGGAATCAGCCCCAGCATTTT
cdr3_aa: CASSLYHSRNQPQHF

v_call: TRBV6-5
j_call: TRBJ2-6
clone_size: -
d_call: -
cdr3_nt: TGTGCCAGCAGTTCGGACTACGACTCTGGGGCCAACGTCCTGACTTTC
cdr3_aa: CASSSDYDSGANVLTF

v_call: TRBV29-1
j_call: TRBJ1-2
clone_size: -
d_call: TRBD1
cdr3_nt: TGCAGCGTTAGCAGGGGGCTGGCCCCTAACTATGGCTACACCTTC
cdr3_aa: CSVSRGLAPNYGYTF

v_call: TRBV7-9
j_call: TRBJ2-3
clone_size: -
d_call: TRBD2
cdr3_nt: TGTGCCAGCAGAACAATACTAGCGGTAACAGATACGCAGTATTTT
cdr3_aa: CASRTILAVTDTQYF

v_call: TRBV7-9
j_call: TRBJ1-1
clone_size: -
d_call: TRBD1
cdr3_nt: TGTGCCAGCAGCTTAGGGGACAGGGAGAACACTGAAGCTTTCTTT
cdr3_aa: CASSLGDRENTEAFF

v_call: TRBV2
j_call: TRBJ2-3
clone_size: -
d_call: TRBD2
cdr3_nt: TGTGCCAGCAGTGTCGTAAGCGGGGGAGGCACAGATACGCAGTATTTT
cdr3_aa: CASSVVSGGGTDTQYF

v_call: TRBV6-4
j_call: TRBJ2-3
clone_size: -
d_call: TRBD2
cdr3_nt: TGTGCCAGCAGCGTCGGCGGGGGGCTCACAGATACGCAGTATTTT
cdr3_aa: CASSVGGGLTDTQYF

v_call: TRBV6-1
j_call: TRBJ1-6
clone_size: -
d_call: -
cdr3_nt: TGTGCCAGCAGTGGCGGGATGAATAATTCACCCCTCCACTTT
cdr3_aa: CASSGGMNNSPLHF

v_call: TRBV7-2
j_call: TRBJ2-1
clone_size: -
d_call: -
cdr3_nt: TGTGCCAGCAGCTTAGGACAGCAAACCAATGAGCAGTTCTTC
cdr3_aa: CASSLGQQTNEQFF

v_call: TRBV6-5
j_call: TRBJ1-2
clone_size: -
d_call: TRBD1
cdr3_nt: TGTGCCAGCAGGCCGACAGGGGGATATGGCTACACCTTC
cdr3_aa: CASRPTGGYGYTF

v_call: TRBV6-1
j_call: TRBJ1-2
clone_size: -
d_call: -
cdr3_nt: TGTGCCAGCAGTGAATCAGGACTGCTGGTGGACTATGGCTACACCTTC
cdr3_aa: CASSESGLLVDYGYTF

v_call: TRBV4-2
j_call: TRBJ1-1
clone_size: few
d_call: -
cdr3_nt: TGTGCCAGCAGCCCACTGTTGGCCAGCGGCACTGAAGCTTTCTTT
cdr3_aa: CASSPLLASGTEAFF

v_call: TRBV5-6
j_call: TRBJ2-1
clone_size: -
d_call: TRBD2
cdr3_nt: TGTGCCAGCACCAGAGCGGGGGCCTACAATGAGCAGTTCTTC
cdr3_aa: CASTRAGAYNEQFF

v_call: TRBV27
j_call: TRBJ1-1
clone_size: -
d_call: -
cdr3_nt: TGTGCCAGCAGTTCGACAGGACCTAACACTGAAGCTTTCTTT
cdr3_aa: CASSSTGPNTEAFF

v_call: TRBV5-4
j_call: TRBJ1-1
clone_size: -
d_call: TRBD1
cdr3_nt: TGTGCGACGACAGGGGTAATGAACACTGAAGCTTTCTTT
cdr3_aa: CATTGVMNTEAFF

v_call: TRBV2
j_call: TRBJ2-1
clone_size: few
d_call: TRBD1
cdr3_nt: TGTGCCAGCAGTGGTCGAGACAGGGGATCGGATGAGCAGTTCTTC
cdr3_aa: CASSGRDRGSDEQFF

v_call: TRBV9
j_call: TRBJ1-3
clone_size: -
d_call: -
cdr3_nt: TGTGCCAGCAGCGTAGCTTCGGGAACAGACTCTGGAAACACCATATATTTT
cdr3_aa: CASSVASGTDSGNTIYF

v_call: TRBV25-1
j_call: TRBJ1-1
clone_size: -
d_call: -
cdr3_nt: TGTGCCAGCAGTGGTCCGAGGAACACTGAAGCTTTCTTT
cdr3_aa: CASSGPRNTEAFF

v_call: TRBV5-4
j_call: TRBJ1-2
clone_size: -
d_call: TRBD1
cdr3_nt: TGTGCCAGCAGCTTGGAGGGGGCAGGGACTGGCTACACCTTC
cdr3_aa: CASSLEGAGTGYTF

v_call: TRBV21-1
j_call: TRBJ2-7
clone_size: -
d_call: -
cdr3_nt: TGTGCCAGCAGCAATCAGGACAATGGTGGGTACGAGCAGTACTTC
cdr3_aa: CASSNQDNGGYEQYF

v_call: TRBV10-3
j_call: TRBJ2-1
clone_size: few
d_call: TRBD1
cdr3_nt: TGTGCCATCAGTGAGAGCCTCGGGACAGGGGCGAATGAGCAGTTCTTC
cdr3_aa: CAISESLGTGANEQFF

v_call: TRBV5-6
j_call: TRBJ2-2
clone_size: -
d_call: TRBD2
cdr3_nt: TGTGCCAGCAGCCCGGGGACTAGCGTCACCGGGGAGCTGTTTTTT
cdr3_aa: CASSPGTSVTGELFF

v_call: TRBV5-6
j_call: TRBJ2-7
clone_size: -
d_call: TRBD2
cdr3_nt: TGTGCCAGCAGCTTAACTAGCGGGGGGATGGGCTACGAGCAGTACTTC
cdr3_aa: CASSLTSGGMGYEQYF

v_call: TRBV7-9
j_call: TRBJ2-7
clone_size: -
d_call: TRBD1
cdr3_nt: TGTGCCAGCAGCCACCTCCTCCGGACAGGGTCCTACGAGCAGTACTTC
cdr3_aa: CASSHLLRTGSYEQYF

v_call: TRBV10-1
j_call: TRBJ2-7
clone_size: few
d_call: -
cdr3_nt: TGCGCCACGTCGCGGGGCTCCTACGAGCAGTACTTC
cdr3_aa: CATSRGSYEQYF

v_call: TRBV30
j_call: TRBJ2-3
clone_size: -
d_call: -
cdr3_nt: TGTGCCTGGAGCCCAAAGAGGGATGGCACAGATACGCAGTATTTT
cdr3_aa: CAWSPKRDGTDTQYF

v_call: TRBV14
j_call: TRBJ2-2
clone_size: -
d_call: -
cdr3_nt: TGTGCCAGTAATAGGAGGTCCACCGGGGAGCTGTTTTTT
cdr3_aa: CASNRRSTGELFF

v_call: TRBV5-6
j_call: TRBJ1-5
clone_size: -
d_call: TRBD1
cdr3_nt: TGTGCCAGCAGTTTGATGACAGGGGGGCTGCCCCAGCATTTT
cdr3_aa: CASSLMTGGLPQHF

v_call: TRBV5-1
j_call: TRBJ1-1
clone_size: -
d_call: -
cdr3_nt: TGCGCCAGCAGCTTGGGACAGCGTTACACTGAAGCTTTCTTT
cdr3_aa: CASSLGQRYTEAFF

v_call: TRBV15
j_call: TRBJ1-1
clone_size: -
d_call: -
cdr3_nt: TGTGCCACCAAGAGAGCAGGGCTGAACACTGAAGCTTTCTTT
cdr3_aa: CATKRAGLNTEAFF

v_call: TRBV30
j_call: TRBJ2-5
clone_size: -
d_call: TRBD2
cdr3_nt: TGTGCCTGGAACAGCGGGGGCCAGACCCAGTACTTC
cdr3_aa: CAWNSGGQTQYF

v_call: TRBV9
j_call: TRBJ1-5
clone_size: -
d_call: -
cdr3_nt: TGTGCCAGCAGCGTAGGGTTGTTTGGGGCAGGGGAGCATTTT
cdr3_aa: CASSVGLFGAGEHF

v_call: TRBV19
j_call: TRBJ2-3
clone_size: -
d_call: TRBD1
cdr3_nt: TGTGCCAGTAGTATTTCGGGGAGACAGGGGGGCACAGATACGCAGTATTTT
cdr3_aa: CASSISGRQGGTDTQYF

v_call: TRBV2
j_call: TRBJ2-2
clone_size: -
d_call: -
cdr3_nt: TGTGCCAGCAGTGAATCCCGGGTCACCGGGGAGCTGTTTTTT
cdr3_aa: CASSESRVTGELFF